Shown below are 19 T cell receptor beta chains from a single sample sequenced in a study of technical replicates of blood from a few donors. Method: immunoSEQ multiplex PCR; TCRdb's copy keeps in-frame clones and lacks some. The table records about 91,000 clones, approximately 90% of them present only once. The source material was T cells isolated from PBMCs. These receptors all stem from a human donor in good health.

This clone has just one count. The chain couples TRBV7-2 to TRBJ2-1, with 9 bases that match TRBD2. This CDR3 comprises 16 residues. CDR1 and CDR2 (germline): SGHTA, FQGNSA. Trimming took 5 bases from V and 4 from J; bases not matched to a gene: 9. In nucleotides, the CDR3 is TGTGCCAGCAGCGCACACCTAGCGGGGTATTACAATGAGCAGTTCTTC. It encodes CASSAHLAGYYNEQFF.

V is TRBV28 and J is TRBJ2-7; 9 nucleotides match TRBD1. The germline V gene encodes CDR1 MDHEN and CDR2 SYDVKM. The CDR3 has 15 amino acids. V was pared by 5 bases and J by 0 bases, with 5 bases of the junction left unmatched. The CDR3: CASSRGQGFSYEQYF. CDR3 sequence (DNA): TGTGCCAGCAGTCGGGGACAGGGTTTCTCCTACGAGCAGTACTTC. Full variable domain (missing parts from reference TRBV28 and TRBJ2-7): DVKVTQSSRYLVKRTGEKVFLECVQDMDHENMFWYRQDPGLGLRLIYFSYDVKMKEKGDIPEGYSVSREKKERFSLILESASTNQTSMYLCASSRGQGFSYEQYFGPGTRLTVT.

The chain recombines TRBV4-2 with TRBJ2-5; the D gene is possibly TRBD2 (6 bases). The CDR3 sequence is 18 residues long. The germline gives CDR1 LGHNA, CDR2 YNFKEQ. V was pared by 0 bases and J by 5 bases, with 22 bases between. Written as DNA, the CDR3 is TGTGCCAGCAGCCAAGATTTAGTTGGAGGGATTTTCGTGGAGACCCAGTACTTC. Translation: CASSQDLVGGIFVETQYF.

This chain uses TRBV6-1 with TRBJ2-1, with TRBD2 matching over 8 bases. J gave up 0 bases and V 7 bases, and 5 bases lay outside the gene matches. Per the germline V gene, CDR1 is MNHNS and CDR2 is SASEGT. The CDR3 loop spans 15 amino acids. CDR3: CASTGGRNSYNEQFF. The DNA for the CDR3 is TGTGCCAGCACGGGCGGGAGGAACTCCTACAATGAGCAGTTCTTC.

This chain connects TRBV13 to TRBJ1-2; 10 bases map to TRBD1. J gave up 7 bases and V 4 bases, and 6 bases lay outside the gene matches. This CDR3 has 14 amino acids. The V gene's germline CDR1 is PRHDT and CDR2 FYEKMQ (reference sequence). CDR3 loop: CASSSDRGRFGYTF. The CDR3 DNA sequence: TGTGCCAGCAGCTCCGACAGGGGGCGCTTTGGCTACACCTTC.

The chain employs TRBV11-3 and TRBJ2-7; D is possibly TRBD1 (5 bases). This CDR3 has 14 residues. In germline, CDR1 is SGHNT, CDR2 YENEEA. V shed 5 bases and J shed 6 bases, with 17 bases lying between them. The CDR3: CASSRRDSTGEQYF. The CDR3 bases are TGTGCCAGCAGCCGCCGTGACAGCACCGGCGAGCAGTACTTC. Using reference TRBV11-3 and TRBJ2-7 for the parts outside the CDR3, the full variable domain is EAGVVQSPRYKIIEKKQPVAFWCNPISGHNTLYWYLQNLGQGPELLIRYENEEAVDDSQLPKDRFSAERLKGVDSTLKIQPAELGDSAVYLCASSRRDSTGEQYFGPGTRLTVT.

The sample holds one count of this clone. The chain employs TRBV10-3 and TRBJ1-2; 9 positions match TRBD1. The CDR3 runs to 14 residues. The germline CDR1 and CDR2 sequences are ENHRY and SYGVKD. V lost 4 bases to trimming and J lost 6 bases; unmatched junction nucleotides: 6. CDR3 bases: TGTGCCATCAGTGGACAGGGGGACAAGGATGGCTACACCTTC. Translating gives CAISGQGDKDGYTF.

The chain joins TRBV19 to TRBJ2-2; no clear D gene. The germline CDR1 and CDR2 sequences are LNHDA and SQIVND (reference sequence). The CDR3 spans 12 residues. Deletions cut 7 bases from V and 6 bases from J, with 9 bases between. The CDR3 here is CASTDIAGELFF. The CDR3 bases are TGTGCCAGTACAGACATTGCCGGGGAGCTGTTTTTT.

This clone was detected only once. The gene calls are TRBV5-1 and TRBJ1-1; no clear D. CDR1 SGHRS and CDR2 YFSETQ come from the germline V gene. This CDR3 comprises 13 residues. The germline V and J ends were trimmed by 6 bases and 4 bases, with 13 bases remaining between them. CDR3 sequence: CASMAGSGTEAFF. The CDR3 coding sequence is TGCGCCAGCATGGCGGGTTCGGGCACTGAAGCTTTCTTT.

The CDR3 nucleotides read TGCGCCAGCAGCCAAAGCGGACAGGGGAACACCGGGGAGCTGTTTTTT. Amino acid sequence: CASSQSGQGNTGELFF. The chain employs TRBV4-1 and TRBJ2-2; TRBD1 agrees at 8 bases. The J segment lost 1 base and the V segment lost 2 bases, leaving 3 bases of the junction unmatched. The germline CDR1 and CDR2 sequences are MGHRA and YSYEKL. This CDR3 spans 16 amino acids.

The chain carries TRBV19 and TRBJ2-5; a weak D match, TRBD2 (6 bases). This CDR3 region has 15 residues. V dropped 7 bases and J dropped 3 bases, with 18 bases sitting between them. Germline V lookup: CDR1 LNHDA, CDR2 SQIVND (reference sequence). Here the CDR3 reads CASTRGKSSKETQYF. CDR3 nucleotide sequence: TGTGCCAGTACCCGCGGGAAATCTAGCAAAGAGACCCAGTACTTC.

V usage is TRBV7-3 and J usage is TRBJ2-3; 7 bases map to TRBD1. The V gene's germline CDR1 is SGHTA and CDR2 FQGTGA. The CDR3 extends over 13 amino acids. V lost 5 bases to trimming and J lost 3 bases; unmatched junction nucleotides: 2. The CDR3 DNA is TGTGCCAGCAGCCAGGACAGGACAGATACGCAGTATTTT. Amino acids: CASSQDRTDTQYF.

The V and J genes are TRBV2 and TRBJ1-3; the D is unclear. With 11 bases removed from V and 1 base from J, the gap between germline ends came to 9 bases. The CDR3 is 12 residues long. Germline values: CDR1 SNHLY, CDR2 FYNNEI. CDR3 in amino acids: CASGNSGNTIYF. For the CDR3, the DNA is TGTGCCTCAGGCAATTCTGGAAACACCATATATTTT.

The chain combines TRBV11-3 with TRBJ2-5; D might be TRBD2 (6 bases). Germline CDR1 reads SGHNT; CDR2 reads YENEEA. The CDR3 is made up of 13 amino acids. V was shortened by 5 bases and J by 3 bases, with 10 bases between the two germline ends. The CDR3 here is CASSRWGEETQYF. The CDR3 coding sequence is TGTGCCAGCAGCCGCTGGGGGGAAGAGACCCAGTACTTC. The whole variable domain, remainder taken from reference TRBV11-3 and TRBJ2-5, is EAGVVQSPRYKIIEKKQPVAFWCNPISGHNTLYWYLQNLGQGPELLIRYENEEAVDDSQLPKDRFSAERLKGVDSTLKIQPAELGDSAVYLCASSRWGEETQYFGPGTRLLVL.

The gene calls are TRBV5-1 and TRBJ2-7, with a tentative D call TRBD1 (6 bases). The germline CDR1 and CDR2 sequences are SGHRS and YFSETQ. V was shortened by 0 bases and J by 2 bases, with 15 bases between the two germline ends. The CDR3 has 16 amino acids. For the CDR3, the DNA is TGCGCCAGCAGCTTGGCTCCCAGGGGTGTAACCTACGAGCAGTACTTC. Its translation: CASSLAPRGVTYEQYF.

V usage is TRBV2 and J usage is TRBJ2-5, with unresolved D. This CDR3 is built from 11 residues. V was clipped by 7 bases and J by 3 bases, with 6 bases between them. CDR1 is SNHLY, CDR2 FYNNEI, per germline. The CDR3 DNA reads TGTGCCAGCAACAGAAAAGAGACCCAGTACTTC. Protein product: CASNRKETQYF.

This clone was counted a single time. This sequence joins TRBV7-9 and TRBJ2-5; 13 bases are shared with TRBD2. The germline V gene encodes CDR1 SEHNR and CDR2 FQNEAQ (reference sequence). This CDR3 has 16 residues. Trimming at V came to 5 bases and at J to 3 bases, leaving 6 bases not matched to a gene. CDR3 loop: CASSRGTSGTEETQYF. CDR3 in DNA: TGTGCCAGCAGCCGGGGGACTAGCGGGACTGAAGAGACCCAGTACTTC.

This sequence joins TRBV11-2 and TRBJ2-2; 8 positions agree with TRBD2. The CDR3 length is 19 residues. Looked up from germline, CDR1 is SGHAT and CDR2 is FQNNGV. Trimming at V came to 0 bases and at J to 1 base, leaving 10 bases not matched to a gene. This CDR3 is CASSLDAGGPKMNTGELFF. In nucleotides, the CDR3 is TGTGCCAGCAGCTTAGATGCGGGAGGCCCCAAAATGAACACCGGGGAGCTGTTTTTT. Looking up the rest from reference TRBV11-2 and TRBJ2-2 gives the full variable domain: EAGVAQSPRYKIIEKRQSVAFWCNPISGHATLYWYQQILGQGPKLLIQFQNNGVVDDSQLPKDRFSAERLKGVDSTLKIQPAKLEDSAVYLCASSLDAGGPKMNTGELFFGEGSRLTVL.

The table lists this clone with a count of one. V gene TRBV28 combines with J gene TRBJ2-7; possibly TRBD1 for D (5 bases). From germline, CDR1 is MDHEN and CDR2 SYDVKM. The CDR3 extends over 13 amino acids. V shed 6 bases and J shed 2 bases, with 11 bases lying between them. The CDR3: CASSLDRPYEQYF. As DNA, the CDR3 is TGTGCCAGCAGCCTCGACAGACCCTACGAGCAGTACTTC.